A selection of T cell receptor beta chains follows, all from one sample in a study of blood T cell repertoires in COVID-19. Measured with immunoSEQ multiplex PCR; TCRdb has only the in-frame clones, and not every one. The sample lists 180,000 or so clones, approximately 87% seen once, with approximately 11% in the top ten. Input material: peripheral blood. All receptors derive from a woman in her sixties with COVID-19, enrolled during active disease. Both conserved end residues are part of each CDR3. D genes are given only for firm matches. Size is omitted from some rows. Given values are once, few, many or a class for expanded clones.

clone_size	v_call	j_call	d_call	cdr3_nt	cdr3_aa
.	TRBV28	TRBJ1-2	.	TGTGCCAGCAGTTTTGTATATGGCTACACCTTC	CASSFVYGYTF
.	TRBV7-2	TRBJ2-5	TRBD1	TGTGCCAGCAGCTCAAGACAGGGGGCTTTTGCGACCCAGTACTTC	CASSSRQGAFATQYF
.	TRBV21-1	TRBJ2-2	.	TGTACCAGCAGCAAGCGCAGCGGGAGAGAGAACACCGGGGAGCTGTTTTTT	CTSSKRSGRENTGELFF
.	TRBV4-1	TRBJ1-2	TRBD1	TGCGCCAGCAGCCAAGAAGGGGGCGGTGGCTACACCTTC	CASSQEGGGGYTF
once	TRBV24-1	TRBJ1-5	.	TGTGCCAAACCCAAGCACTATAGCAATCAGCCCCAGCATTTT	CAKPKHYSNQPQHF
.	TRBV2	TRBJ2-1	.	TGTGCCAGCAGTGTCGGTTGGGGAGAGACGGCCTACAATGAGCAGTTCTTC	CASSVGWGETAYNEQFF
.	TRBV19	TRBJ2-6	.	TGTGCCAGTAGTGAGCGATGGGCGGGAAGTAGCTCTGGGGCCAACGTCCTGACTTTC	CASSERWAGSSSGANVLTF
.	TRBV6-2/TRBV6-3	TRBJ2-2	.	TGTGCCAGCAGTTACTCGGGGGCTTTGAACACCGGGGAGCTGTTTTTT	CASSYSGALNTGELFF
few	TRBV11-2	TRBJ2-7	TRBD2	TGTGCCAGCAGCTCACAAGCAACGGGACTAGCCGACGAGCAGTACTTC	CASSSQATGLADEQYF
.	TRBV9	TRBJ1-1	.	TGTGCCAGCAGCGTATACGGGGAAAGGAACACTGAAGCTTTCTTT	CASSVYGERNTEAFF
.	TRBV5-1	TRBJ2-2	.	TGCGCCAGCAGCCTCCTAGAGACCGGGGAGCTGTTTTTT	CASSLLETGELFF
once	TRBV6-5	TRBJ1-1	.	TGTGCCAGCAGTTTCGGGACAATGAACACTGAAGCTTTCTTT	CASSFGTMNTEAFF
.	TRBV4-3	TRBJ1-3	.	TGCGCCAGCAGCCAAGGGGCCGGGACTCTCGGAAACACCATATATTTT	CASSQGAGTLGNTIYF
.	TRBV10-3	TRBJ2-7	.	TGTGCCATCAGTGACACCGTTAGCTCCTACGAGCAGTACTTC	CAISDTVSSYEQYF
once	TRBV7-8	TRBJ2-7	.	TGTGCCAGCAGCTCAAGGACAAGGGGCTCCTACGAGCAGTACTTC	CASSSRTRGSYEQYF
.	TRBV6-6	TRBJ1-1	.	TGTGCCAGCAGTTACGGGAGTTTGGGCACTGAAGCTTTCTTT	CASSYGSLGTEAFF
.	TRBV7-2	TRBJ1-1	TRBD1	TGTGCCAGCAGCTTAATACAGGGGACTGAAGCTTTCTTT	CASSLIQGTEAFF
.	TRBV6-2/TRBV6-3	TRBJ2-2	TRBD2	TGTGCCAGCAGTTACGGGCGCGGGAGATACACCGGGGAGCTGTTTTTT	CASSYGRGRYTGELFF
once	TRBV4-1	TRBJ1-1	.	TGCGCCAGCAGCCAAGCTCCCCCAGGCAACACTGAAGCTTTCTTT	CASSQAPPGNTEAFF